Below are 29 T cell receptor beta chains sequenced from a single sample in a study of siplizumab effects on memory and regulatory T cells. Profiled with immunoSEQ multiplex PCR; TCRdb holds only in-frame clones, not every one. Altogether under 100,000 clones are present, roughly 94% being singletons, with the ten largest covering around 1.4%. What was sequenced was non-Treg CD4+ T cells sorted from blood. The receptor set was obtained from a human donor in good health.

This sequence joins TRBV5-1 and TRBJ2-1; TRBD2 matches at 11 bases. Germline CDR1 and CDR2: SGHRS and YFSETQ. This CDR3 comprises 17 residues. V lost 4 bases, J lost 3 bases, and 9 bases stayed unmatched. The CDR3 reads CASSLTKTSGNYNEQFF. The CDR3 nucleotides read TGCGCCAGCAGCCTCACCAAGACTAGCGGGAACTACAATGAGCAGTTCTTC. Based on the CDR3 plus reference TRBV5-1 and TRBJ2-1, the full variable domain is KAGVTQTPRYLIKTRGQQVTLSCSPISGHRSVSWYQQTPGQGLQFLFEYFSETQRNKGNFPGRFSGRQFSNSRSEMNVSTLELGDSALYLCASSLTKTSGNYNEQFFGPGTRLTVL.

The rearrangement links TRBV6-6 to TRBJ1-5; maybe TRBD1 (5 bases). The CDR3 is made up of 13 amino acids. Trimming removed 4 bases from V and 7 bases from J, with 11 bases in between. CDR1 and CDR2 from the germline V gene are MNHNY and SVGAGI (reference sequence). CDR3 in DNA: TGTGCCAGCAGTTCCAGGGCGGGCCAGCCCCAGCATTTT. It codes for CASSSRAGQPQHF.

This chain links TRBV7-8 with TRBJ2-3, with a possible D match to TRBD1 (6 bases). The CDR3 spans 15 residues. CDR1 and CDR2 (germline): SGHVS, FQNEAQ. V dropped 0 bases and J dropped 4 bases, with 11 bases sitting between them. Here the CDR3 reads CASSLANRVADTQYF. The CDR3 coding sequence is TGTGCCAGCAGCTTAGCGAACAGGGTCGCAGATACGCAGTATTTT.

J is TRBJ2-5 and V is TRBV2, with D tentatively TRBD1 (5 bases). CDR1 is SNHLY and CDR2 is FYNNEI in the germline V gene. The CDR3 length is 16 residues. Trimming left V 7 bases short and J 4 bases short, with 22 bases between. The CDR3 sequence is CASNQLAGQGLETQYF. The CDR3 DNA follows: TGTGCCAGCAACCAGCTTGCTGGGCAGGGATTAGAGACCCAGTACTTC.

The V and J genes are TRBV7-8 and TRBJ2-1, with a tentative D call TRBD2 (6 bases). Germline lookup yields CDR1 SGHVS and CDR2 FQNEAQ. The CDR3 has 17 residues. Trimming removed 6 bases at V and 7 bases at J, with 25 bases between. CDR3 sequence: CASRAEARGKVVNEQFF. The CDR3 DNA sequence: TGTGCCAGCAGGGCGGAGGCCCGCGGGAAGGTTGTGAATGAGCAGTTCTTC.

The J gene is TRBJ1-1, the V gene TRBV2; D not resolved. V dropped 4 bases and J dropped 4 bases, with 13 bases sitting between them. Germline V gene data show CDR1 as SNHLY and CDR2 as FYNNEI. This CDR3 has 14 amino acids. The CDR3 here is CASSAQIAFTEAFF. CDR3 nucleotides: TGTGCCAGCAGTGCACAGATCGCTTTCACTGAAGCTTTCTTT.

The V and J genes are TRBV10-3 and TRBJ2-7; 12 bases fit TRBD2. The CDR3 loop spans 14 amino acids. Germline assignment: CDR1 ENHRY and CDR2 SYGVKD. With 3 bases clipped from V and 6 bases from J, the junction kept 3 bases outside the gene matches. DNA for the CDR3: TGTGCCATCAGTGACCTAGCGGGAGGGCTCGAGCAGTACTTC. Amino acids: CAISDLAGGLEQYF.

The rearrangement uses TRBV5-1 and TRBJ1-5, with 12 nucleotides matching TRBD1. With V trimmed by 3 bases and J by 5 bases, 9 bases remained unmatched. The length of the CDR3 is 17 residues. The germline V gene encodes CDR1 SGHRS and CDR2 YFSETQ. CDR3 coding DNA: TGCGCCAGCAGCTGGGGCCCCGGGACAGGGGGCGATCAGCCCCAGCATTTT. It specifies CASSWGPGTGGDQPQHF.

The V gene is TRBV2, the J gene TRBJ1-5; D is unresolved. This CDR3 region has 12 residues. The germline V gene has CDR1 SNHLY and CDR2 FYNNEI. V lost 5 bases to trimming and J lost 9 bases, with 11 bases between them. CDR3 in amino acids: CASSPGGGPQHF. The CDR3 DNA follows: TGTGCCAGCAGTCCCGGAGGCGGGCCCCAGCATTTT.

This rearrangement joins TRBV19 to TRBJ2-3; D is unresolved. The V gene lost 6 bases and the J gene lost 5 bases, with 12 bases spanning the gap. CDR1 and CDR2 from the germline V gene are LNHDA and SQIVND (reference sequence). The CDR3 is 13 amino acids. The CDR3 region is CASRPTSVDTQYF. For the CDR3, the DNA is TGTGCCAGTAGGCCGACAAGCGTAGATACGCAGTATTTT.

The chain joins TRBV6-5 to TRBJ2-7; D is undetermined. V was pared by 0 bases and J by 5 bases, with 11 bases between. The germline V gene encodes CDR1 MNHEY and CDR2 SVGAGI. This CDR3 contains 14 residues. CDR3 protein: CASSYSIVGDEQYF. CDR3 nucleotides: TGTGCCAGCAGTTACTCGATTGTCGGTGACGAGCAGTACTTC.

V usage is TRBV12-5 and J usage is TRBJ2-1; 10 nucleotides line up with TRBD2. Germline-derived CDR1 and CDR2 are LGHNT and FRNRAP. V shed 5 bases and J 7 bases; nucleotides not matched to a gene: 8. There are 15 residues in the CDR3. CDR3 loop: CASGSGRAFFNEQFF. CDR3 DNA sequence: TGTGCTAGTGGTAGCGGGAGGGCCTTTTTTAATGAGCAGTTCTTC. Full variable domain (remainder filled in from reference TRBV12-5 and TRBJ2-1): DARVTQTPRHKVTEMGQEVTMRCQPILGHNTVFWYRQTMMQGLELLAYFRNRAPLDDSGMPKDRFSAEMPDATLATLKIQPSEPRDSAVYFCASGSGRAFFNEQFFGPGTRLTVL.

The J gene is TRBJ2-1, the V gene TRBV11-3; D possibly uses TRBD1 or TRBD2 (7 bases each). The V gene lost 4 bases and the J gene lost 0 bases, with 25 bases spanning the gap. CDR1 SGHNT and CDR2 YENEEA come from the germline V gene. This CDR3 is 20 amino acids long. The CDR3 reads CASSSRGGVMRGSSYNEQFF. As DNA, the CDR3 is TGTGCCAGCAGCTCAAGAGGGGGCGTGATGCGCGGGAGCTCCTACAATGAGCAGTTCTTC.

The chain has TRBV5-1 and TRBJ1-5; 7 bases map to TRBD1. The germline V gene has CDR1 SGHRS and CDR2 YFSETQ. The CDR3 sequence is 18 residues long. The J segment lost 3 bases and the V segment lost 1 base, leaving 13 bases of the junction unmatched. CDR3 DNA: TGCGCCAGCAGCTTGAGGGACAGCATAAAAGAAGACAATCAGCCCCAGCATTTT. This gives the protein CASSLRDSIKEDNQPQHF.

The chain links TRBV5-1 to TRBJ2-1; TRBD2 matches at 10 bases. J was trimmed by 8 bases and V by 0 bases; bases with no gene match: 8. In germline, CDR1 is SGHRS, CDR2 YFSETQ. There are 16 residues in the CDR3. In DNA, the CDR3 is TGCGCCAGCAGCTTGGCACGGCTAGCGGGAGTCGATGAGCAGTTCTTC. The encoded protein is CASSLARLAGVDEQFF.

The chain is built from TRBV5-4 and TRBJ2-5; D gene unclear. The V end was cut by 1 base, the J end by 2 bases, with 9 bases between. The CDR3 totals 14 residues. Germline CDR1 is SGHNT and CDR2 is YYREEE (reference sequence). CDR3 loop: CASSLKGRQETQYF. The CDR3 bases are TGTGCCAGCAGCTTGAAGGGTCGTCAAGAGACCCAGTACTTC.

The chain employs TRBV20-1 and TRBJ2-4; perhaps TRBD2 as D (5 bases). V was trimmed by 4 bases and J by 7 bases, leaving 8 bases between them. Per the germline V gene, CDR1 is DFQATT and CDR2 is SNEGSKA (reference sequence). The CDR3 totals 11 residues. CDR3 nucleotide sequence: TGCAGTGCTAACCTAGCCAACATTCAGTACTTC. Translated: CSANLANIQYF.

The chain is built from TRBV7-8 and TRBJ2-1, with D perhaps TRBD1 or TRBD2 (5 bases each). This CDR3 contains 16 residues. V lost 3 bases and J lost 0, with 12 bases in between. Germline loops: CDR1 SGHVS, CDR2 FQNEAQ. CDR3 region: CASSFGRDVSYNEQFF. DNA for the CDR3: TGTGCCAGCAGCTTTGGCAGGGACGTCTCCTACAATGAGCAGTTCTTC.

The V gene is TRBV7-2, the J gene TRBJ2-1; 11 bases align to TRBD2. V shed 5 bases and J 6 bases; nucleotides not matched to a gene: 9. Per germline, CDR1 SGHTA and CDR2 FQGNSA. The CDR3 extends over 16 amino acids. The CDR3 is CASSPASSGRFNEQFF. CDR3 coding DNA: TGTGCCAGCAGCCCCGCCTCTAGCGGGAGGTTCAATGAGCAGTTCTTC.

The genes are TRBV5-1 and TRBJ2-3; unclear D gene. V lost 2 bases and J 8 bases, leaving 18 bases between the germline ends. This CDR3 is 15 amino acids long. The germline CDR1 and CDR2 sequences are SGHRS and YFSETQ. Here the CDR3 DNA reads TGCGCCAGCAGCTTAGTAGCCAGCGCTAAGGGTACGCAGTATTTT. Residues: CASSLVASAKGTQYF.

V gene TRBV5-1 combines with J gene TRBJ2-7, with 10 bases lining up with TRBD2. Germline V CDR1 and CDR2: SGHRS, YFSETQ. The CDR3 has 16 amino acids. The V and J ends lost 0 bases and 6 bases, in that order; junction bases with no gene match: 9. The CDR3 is CASSLEASGSQAEQYF. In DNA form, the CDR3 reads TGCGCCAGCAGCTTGGAGGCTAGCGGGAGTCAGGCCGAGCAGTACTTC.

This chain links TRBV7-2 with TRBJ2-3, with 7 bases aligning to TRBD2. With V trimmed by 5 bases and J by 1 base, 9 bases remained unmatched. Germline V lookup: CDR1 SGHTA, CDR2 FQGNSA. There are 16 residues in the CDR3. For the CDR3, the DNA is TGTGCCAGCAGCACTCAGCGGGAATGGCGCACAGATACGCAGTATTTT. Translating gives CASSTQREWRTDTQYF.

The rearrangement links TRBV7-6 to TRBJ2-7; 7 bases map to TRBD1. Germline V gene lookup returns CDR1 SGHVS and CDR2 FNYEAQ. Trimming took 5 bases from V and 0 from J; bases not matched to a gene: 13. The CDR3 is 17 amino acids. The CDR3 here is CASSRTAKQGSSYEQYF. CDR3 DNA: TGTGCCAGCAGCCGTACAGCGAAACAGGGGAGCTCCTACGAGCAGTACTTC.

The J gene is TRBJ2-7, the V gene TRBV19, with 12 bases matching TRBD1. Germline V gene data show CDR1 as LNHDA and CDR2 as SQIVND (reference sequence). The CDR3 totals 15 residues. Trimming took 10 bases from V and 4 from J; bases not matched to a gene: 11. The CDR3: CATKDRDRGLYEQYF. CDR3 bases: TGTGCCACTAAGGACCGGGACAGGGGGCTTTACGAGCAGTACTTC.

CDR3 sequence (DNA): TGTGCCAGCAGTTTTTTGGGGCCCTTATTACTGAACTATGGCTACACCTTC. It is translated as CASSFLGPLLLNYGYTF. The chain links TRBV28 to TRBJ1-2, with D perhaps TRBD1 (5 bases). Germline CDR1 is MDHEN and CDR2 is SYDVKM. V lost 3 bases to trimming and J lost 2 bases, with 19 bases between them. The CDR3 extends over 17 amino acids.

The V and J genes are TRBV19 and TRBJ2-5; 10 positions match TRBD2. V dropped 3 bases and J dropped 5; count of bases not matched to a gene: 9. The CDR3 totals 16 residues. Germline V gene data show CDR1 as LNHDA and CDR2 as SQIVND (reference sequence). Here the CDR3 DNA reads TGTGCCAGTAGTATCAGCCTAGCGGGAGTAGGGGAGACCCAGTACTTC. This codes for CASSISLAGVGETQYF.

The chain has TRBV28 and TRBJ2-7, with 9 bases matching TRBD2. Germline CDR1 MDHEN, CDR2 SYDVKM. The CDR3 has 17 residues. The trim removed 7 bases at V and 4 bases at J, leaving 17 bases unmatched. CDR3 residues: CASNPQGSGTSLYEQYF. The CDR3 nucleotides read TGTGCCAGCAACCCCCAGGGATCCGGGACTAGCCTTTACGAGCAGTACTTC.

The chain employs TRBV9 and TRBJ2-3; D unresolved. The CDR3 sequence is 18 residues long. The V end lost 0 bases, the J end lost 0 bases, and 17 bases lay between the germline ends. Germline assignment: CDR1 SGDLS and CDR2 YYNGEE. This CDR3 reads CASSVEGFSASSTDTQYF. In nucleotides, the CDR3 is TGTGCCAGCAGCGTAGAGGGCTTCTCGGCTTCTAGCACAGATACGCAGTATTTT.

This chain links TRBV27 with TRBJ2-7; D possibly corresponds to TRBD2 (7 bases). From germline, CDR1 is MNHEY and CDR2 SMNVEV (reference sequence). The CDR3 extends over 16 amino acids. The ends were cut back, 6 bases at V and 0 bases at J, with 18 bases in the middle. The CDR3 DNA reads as TGTGCCAGCAGCTCCCCGGGGGGCGGGAACTCCTACGAGCAGTACTTC. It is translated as CASSSPGGGNSYEQYF.